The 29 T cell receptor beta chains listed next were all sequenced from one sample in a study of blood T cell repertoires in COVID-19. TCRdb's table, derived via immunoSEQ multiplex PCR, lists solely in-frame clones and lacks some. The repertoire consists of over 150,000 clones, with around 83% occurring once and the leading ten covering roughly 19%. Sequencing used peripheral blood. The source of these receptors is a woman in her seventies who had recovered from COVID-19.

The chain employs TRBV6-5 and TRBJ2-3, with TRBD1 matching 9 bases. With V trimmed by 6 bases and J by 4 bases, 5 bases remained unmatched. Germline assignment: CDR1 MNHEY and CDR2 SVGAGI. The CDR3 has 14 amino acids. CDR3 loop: CASRWDRASDTQYF. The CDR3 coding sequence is TGTGCCAGCAGATGGGACAGGGCCTCAGATACGCAGTATTTT.

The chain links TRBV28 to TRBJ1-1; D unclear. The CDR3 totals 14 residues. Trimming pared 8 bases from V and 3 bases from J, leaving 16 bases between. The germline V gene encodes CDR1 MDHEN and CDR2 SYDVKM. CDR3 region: CASREHSRDTEAFF. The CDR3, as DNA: TGTGCCAGCCGGGAACACTCAAGGGACACTGAAGCTTTCTTT.

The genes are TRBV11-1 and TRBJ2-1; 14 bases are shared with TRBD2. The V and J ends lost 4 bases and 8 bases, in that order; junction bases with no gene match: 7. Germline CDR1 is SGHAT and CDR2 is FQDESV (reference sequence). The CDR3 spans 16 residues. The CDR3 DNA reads TGTGCCAGCAGCTGGGGTGGGACTAGCGGGGGCGATGAGCAGTTCTTC. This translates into CASSWGGTSGGDEQFF.

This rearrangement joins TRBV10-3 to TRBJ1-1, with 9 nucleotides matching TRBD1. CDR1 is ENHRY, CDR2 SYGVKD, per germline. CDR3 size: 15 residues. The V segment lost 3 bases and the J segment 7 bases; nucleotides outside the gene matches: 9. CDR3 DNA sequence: TGTGCCATCAGTGACTTCGGGACAGGGCAAGATGAAGCTTTCTTT. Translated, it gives CAISDFGTGQDEAFF.

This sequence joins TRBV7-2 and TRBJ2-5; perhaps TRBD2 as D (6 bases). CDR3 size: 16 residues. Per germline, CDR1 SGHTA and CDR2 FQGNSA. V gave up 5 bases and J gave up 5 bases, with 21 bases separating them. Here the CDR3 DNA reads TGTGCCAGCAGCCCCCAAGGCGGGAAGGAGAGGGAGACCCAGTACTTC. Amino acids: CASSPQGGKERETQYF.

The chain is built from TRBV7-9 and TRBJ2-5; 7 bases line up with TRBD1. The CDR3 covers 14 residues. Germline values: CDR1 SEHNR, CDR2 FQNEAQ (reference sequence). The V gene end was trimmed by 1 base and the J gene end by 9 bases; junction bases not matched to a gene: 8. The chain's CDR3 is CASSLEGTARAQYF. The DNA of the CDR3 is TGTGCCAGCAGCTTAGAGGGGACAGCCAGGGCCCAGTACTTC.

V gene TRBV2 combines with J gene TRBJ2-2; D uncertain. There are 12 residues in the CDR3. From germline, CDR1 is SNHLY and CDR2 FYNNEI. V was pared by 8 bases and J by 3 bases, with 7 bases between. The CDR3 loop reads CASSRDTGELFF. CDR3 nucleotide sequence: TGTGCCAGCTCCCGAGACACCGGGGAGCTGTTTTTT.

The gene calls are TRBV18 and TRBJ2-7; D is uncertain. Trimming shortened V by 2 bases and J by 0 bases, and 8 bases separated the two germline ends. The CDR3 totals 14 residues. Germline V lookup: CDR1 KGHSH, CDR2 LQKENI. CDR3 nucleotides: TGTGCCAGCTCACCAGGTTCGGGCTCCTACGAGCAGTACTTC. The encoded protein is CASSPGSGSYEQYF.

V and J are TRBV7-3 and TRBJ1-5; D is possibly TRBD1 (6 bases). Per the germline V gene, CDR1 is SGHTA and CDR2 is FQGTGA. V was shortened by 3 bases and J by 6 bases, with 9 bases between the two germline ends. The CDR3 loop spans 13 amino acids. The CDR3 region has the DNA TGTGCCAGCAGCTTCAGGGGCGGTCAGCCCCAGCATTTT. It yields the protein CASSFRGGQPQHF.

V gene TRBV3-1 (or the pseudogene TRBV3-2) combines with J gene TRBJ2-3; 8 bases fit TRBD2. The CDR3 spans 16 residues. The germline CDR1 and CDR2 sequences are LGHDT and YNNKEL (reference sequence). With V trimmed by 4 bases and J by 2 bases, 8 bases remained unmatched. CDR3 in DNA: TGTGCCAGCAGCCCCCCGACTAGCGCCTACACAGATACGCAGTATTTT. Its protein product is CASSPPTSAYTDTQYF.

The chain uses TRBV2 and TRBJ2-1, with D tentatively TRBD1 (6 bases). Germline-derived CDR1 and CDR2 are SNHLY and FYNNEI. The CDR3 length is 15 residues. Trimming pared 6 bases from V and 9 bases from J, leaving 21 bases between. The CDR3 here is CASSPQRGGDGEQFF. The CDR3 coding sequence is TGTGCCAGCAGCCCCCAACGTGGGGGCGACGGTGAGCAGTTCTTC.

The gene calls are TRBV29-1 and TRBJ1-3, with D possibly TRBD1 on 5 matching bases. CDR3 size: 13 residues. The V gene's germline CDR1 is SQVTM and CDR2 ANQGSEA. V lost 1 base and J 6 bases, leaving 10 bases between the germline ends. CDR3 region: CSVEGQGLNTIYF. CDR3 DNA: TGCAGCGTTGAAGGGCAGGGACTAAACACCATATATTTT.

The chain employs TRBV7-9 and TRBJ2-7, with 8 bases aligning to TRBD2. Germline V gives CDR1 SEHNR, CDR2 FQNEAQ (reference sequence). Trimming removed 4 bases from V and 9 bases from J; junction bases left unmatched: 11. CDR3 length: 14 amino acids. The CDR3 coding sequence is TGTGCCAGCAGCTCCACTAGCGGCCCCGCGGGGCAGTACTTC. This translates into CASSSTSGPAGQYF. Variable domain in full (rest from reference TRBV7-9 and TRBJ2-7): DTGVSQNPRHKITKRGQNVTFRCDPISEHNRLYWYRQTLGQGPEFLTYFQNEAQLEKSRLLSDRFSAERPKGSFSTLEIQRTEQGDSAMYLCASSSTSGPAGQYFGPGTRLTVT.

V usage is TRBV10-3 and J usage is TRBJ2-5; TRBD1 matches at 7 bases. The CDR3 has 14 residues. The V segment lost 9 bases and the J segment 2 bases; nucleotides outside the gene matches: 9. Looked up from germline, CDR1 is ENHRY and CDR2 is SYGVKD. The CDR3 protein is CAMADGDRQETQYF. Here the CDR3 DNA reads TGTGCCATGGCGGACGGGGACAGACAAGAGACCCAGTACTTC.

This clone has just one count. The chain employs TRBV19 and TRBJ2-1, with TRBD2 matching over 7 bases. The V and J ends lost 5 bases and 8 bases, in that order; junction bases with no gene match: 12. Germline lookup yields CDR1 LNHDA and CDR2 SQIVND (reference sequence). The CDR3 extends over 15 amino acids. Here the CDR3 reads CASSLIGAGLDEQFF. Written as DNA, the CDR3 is TGTGCCAGTAGTCTTATCGGAGCGGGGTTGGATGAGCAGTTCTTC.

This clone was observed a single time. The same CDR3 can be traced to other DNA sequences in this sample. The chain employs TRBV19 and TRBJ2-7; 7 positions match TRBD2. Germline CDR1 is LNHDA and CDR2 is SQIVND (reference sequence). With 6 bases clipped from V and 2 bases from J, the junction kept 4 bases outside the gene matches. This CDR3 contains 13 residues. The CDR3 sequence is CASSPGGPYEQYF. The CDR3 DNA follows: TGTGCCAGTAGCCCGGGGGGTCCCTACGAGCAGTACTTC.

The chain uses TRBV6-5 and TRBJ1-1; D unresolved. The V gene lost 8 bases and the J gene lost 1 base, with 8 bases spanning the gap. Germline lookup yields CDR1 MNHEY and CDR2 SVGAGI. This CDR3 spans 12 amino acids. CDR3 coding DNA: TGTGCCAGCCGATCGCGGAACACTGAAGCTTTCTTT. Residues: CASRSRNTEAFF.

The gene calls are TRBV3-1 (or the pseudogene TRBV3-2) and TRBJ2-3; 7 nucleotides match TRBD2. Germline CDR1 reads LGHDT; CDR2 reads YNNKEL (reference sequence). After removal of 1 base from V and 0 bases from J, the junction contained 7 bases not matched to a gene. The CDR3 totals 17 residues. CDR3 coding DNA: TGTGCCAGCAGCCAAGCCCCTAGCGGAGCTAGCACAGATACGCAGTATTTT. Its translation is CASSQAPSGASTDTQYF.

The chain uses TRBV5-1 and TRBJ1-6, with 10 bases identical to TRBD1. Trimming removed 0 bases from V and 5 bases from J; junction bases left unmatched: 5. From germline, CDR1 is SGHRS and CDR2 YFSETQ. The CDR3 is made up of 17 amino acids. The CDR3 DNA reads TGCGCCAGCAGCTTGGGCCCCGGGACAGGGGATAATTCACCCCTCCACTTT. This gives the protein CASSLGPGTGDNSPLHF.

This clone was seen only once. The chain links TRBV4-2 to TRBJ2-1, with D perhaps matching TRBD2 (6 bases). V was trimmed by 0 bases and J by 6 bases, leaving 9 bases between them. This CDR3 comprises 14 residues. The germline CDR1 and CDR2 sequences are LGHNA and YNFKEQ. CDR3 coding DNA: TGTGCCAGCAGCCAAGATAACGGGGGCAATGAGCAGTTCTTC. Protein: CASSQDNGGNEQFF.

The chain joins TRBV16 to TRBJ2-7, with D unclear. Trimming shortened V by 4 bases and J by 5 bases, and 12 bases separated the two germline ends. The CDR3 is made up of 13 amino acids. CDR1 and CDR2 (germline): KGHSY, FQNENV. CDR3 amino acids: CASSRSGFDEQYF. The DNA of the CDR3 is TGTGCCAGCAGCCGCTCGGGTTTCGACGAGCAGTACTTC.

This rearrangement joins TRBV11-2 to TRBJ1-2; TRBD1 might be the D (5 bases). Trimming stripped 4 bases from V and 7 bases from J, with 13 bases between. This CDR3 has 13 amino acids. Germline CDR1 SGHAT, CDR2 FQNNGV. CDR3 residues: CASSSAGWGGYTF. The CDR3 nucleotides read TGTGCCAGCAGCTCCGCAGGGTGGGGTGGCTACACCTTC.

CDR3 bases: TGTGCCAGCAGCGCGGACAGCTCGCTTAACTATGGCTACACCTTC. Translated, it gives CASSADSSLNYGYTF. The genes are TRBV9 and TRBJ1-2; possible D gene TRBD1, 6 bases. The CDR3 runs to 15 residues. V was trimmed by 3 bases and J by 1 base, leaving 13 bases between them. Germline V gives CDR1 SGDLS, CDR2 YYNGEE.

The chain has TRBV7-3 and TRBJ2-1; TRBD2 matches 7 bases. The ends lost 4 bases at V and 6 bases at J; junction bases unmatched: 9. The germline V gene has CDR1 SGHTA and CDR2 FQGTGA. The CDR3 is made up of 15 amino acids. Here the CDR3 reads CASSSGRGGGNEQFF. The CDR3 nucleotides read TGTGCCAGCAGCTCAGGGAGGGGCGGGGGCAATGAGCAGTTCTTC.

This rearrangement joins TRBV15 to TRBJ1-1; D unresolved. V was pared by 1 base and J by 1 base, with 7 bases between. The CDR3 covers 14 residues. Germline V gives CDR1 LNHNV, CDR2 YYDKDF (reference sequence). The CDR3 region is CATSRVLANTEAFF. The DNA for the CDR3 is TGTGCCACCAGCAGAGTGTTGGCGAACACTGAAGCTTTCTTT.

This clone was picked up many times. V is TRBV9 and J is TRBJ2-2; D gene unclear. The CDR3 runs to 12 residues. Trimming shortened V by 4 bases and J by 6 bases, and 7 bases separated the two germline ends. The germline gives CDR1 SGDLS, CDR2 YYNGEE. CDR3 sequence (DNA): TGTGCCAGCAGCCCCCCCTCCGGGGAGCTGTTTTTT. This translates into CASSPPSGELFF.

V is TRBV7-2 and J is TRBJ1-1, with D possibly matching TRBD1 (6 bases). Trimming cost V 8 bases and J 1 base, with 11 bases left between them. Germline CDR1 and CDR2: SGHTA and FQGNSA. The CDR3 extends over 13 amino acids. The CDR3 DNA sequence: TGTGCCAGCGCTCGGGGACAGAACACTGAAGCTTTCTTT. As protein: CASARGQNTEAFF.

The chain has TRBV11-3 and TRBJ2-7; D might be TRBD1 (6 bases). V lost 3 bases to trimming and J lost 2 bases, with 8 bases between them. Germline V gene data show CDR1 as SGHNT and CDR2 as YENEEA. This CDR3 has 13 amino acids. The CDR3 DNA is TGTGCCAGCAGCTTGGGGGCACCCTACGAGCAGTACTTC. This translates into CASSLGAPYEQYF.

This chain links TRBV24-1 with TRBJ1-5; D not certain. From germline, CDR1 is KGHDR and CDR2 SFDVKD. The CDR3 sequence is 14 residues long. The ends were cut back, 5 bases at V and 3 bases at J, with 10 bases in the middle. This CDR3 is CATSATGSNQPQHF. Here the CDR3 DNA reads TGTGCCACCAGTGCGACGGGGTCCAATCAGCCCCAGCATTTT.